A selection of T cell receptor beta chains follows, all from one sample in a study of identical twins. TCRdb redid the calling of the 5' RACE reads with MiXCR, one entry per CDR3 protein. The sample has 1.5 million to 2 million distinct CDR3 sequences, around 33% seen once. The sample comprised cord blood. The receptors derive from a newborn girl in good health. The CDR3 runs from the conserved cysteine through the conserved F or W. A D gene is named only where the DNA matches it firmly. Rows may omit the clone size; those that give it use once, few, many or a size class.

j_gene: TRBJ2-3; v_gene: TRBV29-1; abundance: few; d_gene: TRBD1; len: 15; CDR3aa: CSVEPGMGQGDTQYF; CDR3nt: TGCAGCGTTGAGCCCGGGATGGGACAGGGGGATACGCAGTATTTT
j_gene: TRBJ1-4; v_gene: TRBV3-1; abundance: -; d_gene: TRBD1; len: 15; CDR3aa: CASSHTGATNEKLFF; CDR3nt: TGTGCCAGCAGCCATACAGGGGCGACTAATGAAAAACTGTTTTTT
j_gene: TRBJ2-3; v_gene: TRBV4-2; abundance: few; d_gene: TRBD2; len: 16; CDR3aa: CASSQDWVAGTDTQYF; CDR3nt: TGTGCCAGCAGCCAAGATTGGGTAGCGGGGACGGATACGCAGTATTTT
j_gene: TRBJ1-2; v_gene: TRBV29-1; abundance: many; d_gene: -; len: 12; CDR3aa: CSVDNTQYGYTF; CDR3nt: TGCAGCGTTGATAACACTCAGTATGGCTACACCTTC
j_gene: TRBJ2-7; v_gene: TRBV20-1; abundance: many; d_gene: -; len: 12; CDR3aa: CSARGQTYEQYF; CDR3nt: TGCAGTGCTAGAGGACAAACCTACGAGCAGTACTTC
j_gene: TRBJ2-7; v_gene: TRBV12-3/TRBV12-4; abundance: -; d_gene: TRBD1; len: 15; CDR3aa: CASSLETGGRYEQYF; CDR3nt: TGTGCCAGCAGTCTTGAGACAGGGGGCAGGTACGAGCAGTACTTC
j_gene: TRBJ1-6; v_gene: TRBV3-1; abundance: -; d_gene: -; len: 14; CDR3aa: CASRDSSLISPLHF; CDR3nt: TGTGCCAGCAGAGACTCCAGTTTAATTTCACCCCTCCACTTT
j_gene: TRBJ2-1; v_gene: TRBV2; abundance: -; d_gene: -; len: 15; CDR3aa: CASSEIRTLINEQFF; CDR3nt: TGTGCCAGCAGTGAAATCCGGACTCTTATCAATGAGCAGTTCTTC
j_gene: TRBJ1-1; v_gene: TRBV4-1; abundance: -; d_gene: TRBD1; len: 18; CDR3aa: CASSQVRQGARKSTEAFF; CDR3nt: TGCGCCAGCAGCCAAGTTCGCCAGGGGGCGAGAAAGTCCACTGAAGCTTTCTTT
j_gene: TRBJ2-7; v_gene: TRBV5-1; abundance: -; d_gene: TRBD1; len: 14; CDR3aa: CASSFHRGLHEQYF; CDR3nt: TGCGCCAGCAGCTTCCACAGGGGTTTACACGAGCAGTACTTC
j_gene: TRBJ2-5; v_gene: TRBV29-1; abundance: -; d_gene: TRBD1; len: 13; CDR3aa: CSVEENRGETQYF; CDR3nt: TGCAGCGTTGAAGAAAACAGGGGAGAGACCCAGTACTTC
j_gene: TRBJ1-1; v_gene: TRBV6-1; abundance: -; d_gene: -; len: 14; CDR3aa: CASSAKGVNTEAFF; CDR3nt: TGTGCCAGCAGTGCAAAGGGGGTGAACACTGAAGCTTTCTTT
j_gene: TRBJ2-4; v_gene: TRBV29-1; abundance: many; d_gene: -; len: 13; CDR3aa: CSVVRDIDFIQYF; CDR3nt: TGCAGCGTTGTTCGCGACATCGACTTTATTCAGTACTTC
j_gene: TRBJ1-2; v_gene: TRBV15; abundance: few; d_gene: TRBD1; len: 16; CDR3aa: CATSRGIGQGAYGYTF; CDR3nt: TGTGCCACCAGCAGAGGGATAGGACAGGGGGCCTATGGCTACACCTTC
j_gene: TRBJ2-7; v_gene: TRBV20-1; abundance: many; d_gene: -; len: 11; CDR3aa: CSARGNYEQYF; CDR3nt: TGCAGTGCTAGGGGGAACTACGAGCAGTACTTC
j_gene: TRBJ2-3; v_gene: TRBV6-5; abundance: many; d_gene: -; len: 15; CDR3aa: CASSYRARSSDTQYF; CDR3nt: TGTGCCAGCAGTTACAGGGCTAGAAGTTCCGATACGCAGTATTTT
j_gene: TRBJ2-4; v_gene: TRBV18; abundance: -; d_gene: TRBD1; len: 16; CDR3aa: CASSPVGYRGRNIQYF; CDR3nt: TGTGCCAGCTCACCAGTCGGGTACAGGGGTAGAAACATTCAGTACTTC
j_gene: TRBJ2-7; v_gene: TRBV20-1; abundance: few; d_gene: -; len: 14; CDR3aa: CSARAGLSSYEQYF; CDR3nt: TGCAGTGCTAGGGCAGGCCTGAGCTCCTACGAGCAGTACTTC
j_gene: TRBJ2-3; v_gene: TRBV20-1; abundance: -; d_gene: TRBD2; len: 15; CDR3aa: CSAPRLASRPDTQYF; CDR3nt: TGCAGTGCTCCCCGACTAGCGAGTCGGCCAGATACGCAGTATTTT
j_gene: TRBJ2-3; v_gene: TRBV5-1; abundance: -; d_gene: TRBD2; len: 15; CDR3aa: CASSLAGGVKDTQYF; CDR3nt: TGCGCCAGCAGCTTAGCGGGAGGGGTCAAAGATACGCAGTATTTT
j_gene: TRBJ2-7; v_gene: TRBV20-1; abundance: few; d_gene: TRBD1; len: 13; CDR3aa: CSARGGGQGEQYF; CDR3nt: TGCAGTGCTAGAGGTGGGGGACAGGGCGAGCAGTACTTC
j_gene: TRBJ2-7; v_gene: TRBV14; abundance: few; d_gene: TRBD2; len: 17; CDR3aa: CASSQGLAGEYHYEQYF; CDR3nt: TGTGCCAGCAGCCAGGGACTAGCGGGAGAGTACCACTACGAGCAGTACTTC
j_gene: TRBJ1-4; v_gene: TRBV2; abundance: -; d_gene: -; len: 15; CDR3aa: CASSVAGAFREKLFF; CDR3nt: TGTGCCAGCAGTGTTGCGGGGGCATTCCGGGAAAAACTGTTTTTT
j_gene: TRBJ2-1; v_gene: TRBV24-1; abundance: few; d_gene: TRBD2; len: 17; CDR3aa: CATSDPTSGRSYNEQFF; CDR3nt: TGTGCCACCAGTGACCCCACTAGCGGCAGGTCCTACAATGAGCAGTTCTTC
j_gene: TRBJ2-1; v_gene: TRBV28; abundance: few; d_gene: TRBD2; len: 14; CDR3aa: CASSLREGQNEQFF; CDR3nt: TGTGCCAGCAGTTTACGGGAGGGCCAGAATGAGCAGTTCTTC
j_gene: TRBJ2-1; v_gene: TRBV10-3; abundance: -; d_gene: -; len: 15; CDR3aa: CAISERGLAYNEQFF; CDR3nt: TGTGCCATCAGTGAAAGGGGTCTCGCCTACAATGAGCAGTTCTTC
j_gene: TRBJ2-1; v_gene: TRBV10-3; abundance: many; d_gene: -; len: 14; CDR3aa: CAISEVKGIYEQFF; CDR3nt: TGTGCCATCAGTGAGGTTAAGGGGATCTATGAGCAGTTCTTC
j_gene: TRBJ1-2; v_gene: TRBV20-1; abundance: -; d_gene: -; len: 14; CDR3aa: CSASEPRNNYGYTF; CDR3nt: TGCAGTGCTAGTGAACCCAGGAATAACTATGGCTACACCTTC
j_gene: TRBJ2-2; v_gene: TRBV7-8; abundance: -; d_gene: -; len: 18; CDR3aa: CASTQKTLRGKGLGELFF; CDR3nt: TGTGCCAGCACACAAAAAACCCTCAGAGGAAAAGGGTTGGGGGAGCTGTTTTTT